This TCR beta chain was sequenced for a study of T cell responses to AZD1222 COVID-19 vaccine. This clone has only a few counts. Germline trimming cut 4 bases from V and 3 bases from J; bases unmatched to any gene: 5. The CDR3 covers 14 residues. Germline CDR1 ENHRY, CDR2 SYGVKD. Second doses were pooled across both intervals (about 4 or about 12 weeks). TCRdb's table, derived via immunoSEQ multiplex PCR, lists solely in-frame clones and lacks some. The sample carries some 150,000 clones, 88% recorded once. This material consisted of peripheral blood, taken 28 days after the second AZD1222 dose. The receptor's source is an adult who received the AZD1222 COVID-19 vaccine. The rearrangement links TRBV10-3 to TRBJ1-1; 7 bases fit TRBD1. The CDR3 DNA reads TGTGCCATCAGTGGGACAGGTCTGGACACTGAAGCTTTCTTT. As protein: CAISGTGLDTEAFF.